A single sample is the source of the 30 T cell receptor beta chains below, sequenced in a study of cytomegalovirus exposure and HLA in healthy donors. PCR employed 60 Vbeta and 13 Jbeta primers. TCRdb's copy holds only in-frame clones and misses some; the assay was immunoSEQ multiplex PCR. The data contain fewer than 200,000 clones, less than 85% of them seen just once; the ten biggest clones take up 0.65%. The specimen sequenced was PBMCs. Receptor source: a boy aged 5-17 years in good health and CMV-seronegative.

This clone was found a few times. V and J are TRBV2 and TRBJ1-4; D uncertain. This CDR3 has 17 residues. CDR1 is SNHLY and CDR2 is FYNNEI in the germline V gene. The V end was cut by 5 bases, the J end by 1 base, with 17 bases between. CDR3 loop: CASSQPGRAETNEKLFF. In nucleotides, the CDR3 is TGTGCCAGCAGTCAGCCCGGGCGGGCGGAAACTAATGAAAAACTGTTTTTT. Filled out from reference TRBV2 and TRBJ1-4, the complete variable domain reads EPEVTQTPSHQVTQMGQEVILRCVPISNHLYFYWYRQILGQKVEFLVSFYNNEISEKSEIFDDQFSVERPDGSNFTLKIRSTKLEDSAMYFCASSQPGRAETNEKLFFGSGTQLSVL.

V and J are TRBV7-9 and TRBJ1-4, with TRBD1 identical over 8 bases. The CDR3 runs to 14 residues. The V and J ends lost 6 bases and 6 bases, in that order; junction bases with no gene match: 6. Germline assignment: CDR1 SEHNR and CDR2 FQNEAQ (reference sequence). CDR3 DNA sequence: TGTGCCAGCAGTCACCCGGGACAGGATGAAAAACTGTTTTTT. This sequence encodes CASSHPGQDEKLFF.

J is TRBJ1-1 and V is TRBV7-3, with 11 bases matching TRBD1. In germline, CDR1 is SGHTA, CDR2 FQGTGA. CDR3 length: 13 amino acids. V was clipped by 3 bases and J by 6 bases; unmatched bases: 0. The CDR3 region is CASSLGQGAEAFF. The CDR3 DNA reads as TGTGCCAGCAGCTTGGGACAGGGGGCTGAAGCTTTCTTT.

The CDR3 DNA follows: TGTGCCAGCAGCGGCGGGAGTGTCTCCTACAATGAGCAGTTCTTC. It yields the protein CASSGGSVSYNEQFF. J is TRBJ2-1 and V is TRBV5-6, with 7 bases aligning to TRBD2. Germline trimming cut 4 bases from V and 0 bases from J; bases unmatched to any gene: 4. Germline CDR1 SGHDT, CDR2 YYEEEE. The CDR3 covers 15 residues.

The CDR3 spells CASSQETGLHYEQYF. CDR3 nucleotide sequence: TGTGCCAGCAGCCAAGAAACAGGGCTACACTACGAGCAGTACTTC. V is TRBV4-2 and J is TRBJ2-5, with D perhaps TRBD1 (6 bases). The J call is uncertain, as TRBJ2-7 better fits the DNA end. Germline V gives CDR1 LGHNA, CDR2 YNFKEQ. This CDR3 is built from 15 residues.

Here the CDR3 DNA reads TGTGCCAGCAGCTTGGGTCAGACAGGGAACACTGAAGCTTTCTTT. Its protein is CASSLGQTGNTEAFF. This chain uses TRBV11-3 with TRBJ1-1; D possibly corresponds to TRBD1 (6 bases). V lost 3 bases to trimming and J lost 1 base, with 12 bases between them. The germline V gene encodes CDR1 SGHNT and CDR2 YENEEA. This CDR3 is 15 amino acids long.

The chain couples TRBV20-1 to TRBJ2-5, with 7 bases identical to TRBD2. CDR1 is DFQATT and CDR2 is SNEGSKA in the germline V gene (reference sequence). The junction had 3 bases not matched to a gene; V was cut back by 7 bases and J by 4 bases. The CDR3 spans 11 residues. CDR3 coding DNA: TGCAGTGTCGTAGCGGGAGAGACCCAGTACTTC. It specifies CSVVAGETQYF.

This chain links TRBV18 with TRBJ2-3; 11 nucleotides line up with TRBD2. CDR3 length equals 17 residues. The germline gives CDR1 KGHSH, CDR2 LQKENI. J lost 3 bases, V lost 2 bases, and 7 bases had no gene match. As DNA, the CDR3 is TGTGCCAGCTCACCAGTTCCTAGCGGGGGGCCGACAGATACGCAGTATTTT. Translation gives CASSPVPSGGPTDTQYF.

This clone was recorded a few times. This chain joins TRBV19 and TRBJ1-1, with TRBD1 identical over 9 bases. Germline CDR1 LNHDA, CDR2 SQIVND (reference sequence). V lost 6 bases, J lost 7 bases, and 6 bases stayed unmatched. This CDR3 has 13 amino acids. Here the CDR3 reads CASRDRGMHEAFF. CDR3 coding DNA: TGTGCCAGTAGGGACAGGGGAATGCATGAAGCTTTCTTT.

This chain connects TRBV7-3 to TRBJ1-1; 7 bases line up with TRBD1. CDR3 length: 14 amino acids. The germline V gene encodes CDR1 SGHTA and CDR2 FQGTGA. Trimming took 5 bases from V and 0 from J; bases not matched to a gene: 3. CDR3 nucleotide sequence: TGTGCCAGCAGCACGGGACAGCTGAACACTGAAGCTTTCTTT. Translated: CASSTGQLNTEAFF.

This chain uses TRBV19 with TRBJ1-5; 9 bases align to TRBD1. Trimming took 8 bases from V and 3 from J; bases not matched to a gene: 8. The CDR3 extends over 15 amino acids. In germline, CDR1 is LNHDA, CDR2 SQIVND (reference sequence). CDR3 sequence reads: CASQPDRGVNQPQHF. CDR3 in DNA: TGTGCCAGTCAACCCGACAGGGGGGTCAATCAGCCCCAGCATTTT.

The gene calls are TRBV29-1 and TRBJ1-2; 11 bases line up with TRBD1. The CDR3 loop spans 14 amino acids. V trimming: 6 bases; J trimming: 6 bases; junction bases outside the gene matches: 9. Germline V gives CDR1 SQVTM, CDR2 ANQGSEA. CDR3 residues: CSVDRDRGVHGYTF. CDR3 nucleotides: TGCAGCGTAGACCGGGACAGGGGGGTTCATGGCTACACCTTC.

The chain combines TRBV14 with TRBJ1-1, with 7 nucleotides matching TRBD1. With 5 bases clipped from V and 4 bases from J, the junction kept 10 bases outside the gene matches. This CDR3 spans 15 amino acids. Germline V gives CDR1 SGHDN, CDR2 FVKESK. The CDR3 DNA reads TGTGCCAGCAGCGCAAACAGGGGAGATGGCACTGAAGCTTTCTTT. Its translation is CASSANRGDGTEAFF.

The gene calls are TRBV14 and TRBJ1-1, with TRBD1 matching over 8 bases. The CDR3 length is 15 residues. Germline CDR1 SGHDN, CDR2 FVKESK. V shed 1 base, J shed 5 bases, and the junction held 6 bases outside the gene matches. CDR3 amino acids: CASSQVQGARTEAFF. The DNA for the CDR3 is TGTGCCAGCAGCCAAGTGCAGGGGGCGAGGACTGAAGCTTTCTTT. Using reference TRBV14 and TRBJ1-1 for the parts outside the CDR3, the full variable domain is EAGVTQFPSHSVIEKGQTVTLRCDPISGHDNLYWYRRVMGKEIKFLLHFVKESKQDESGMPNNRFLAERTGGTYSTLKVQPAELEDSGVYFCASSQVQGARTEAFFGQGTRLTVV.

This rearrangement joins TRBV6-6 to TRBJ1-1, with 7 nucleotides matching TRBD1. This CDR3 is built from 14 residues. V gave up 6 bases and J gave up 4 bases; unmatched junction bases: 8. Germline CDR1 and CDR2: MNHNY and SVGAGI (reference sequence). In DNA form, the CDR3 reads TGTGCCAGCAGAGCTGACAGGGACGTCACTGAAGCTTTCTTT. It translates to CASRADRDVTEAFF.

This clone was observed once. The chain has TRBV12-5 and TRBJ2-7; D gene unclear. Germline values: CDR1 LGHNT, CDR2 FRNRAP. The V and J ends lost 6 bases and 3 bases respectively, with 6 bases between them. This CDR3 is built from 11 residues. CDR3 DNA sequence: TGTGCTAGTGGGACGGGCTACGAGCAGTACTTC. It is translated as CASGTGYEQYF.

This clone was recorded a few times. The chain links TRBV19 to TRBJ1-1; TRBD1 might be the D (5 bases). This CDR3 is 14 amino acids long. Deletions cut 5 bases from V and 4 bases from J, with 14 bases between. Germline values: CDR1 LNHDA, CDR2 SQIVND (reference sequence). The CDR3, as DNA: TGTGCCAGTAGTCTCCGGGACTATGGCACTGAAGCTTTCTTT. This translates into CASSLRDYGTEAFF. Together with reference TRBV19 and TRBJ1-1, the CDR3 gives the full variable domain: DGGITQSPKYLFRKEGQNVTLSCEQNLNHDAMYWYRQDPGQGLRLIYYSQIVNDFQKGDIAEGYSVSREKKESFPLTVTSAQKNPTAFYLCASSLRDYGTEAFFGQGTRLTVV.

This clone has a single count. For the CDR3, the DNA is TGTGCCTGGAGAGAGACTGAAGCTTTCTTT. Protein product: CAWRETEAFF. The genes are TRBV30 and TRBJ1-1; D gene ambiguous. Germline CDR1 and CDR2: GTSNPN and SVGIG (reference sequence). The CDR3 contains 10 residues. Between the trimmed V and J ends, which lost 3 bases and 5 bases, there was a span of 4 bases. Full variable domain (missing parts from reference TRBV30 and TRBJ1-1): SQTIHQWPATLVQPVGSPLSLECTVEGTSNPNLYWYRQAAGRGLQLLFYSVGIGQISSEVPQNLSASRPQDRQFILSSKKLLLSDSGFYLCAWRETEAFFGQGTRLTVV.

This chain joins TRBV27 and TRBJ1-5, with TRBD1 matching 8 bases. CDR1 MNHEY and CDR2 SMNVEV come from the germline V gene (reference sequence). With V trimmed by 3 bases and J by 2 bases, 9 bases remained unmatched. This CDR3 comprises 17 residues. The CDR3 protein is CASSFTSQGGGNQPQHF. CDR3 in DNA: TGTGCCAGCAGTTTTACTTCACAGGGGGGAGGCAATCAGCCCCAGCATTTT.

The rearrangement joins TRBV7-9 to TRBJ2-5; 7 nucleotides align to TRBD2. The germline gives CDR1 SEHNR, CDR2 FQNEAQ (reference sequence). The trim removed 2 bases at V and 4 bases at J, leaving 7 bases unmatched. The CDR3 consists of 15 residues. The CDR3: CASSLQTSLPETQYF. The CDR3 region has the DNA TGTGCCAGCAGCTTACAGACTAGCTTGCCAGAGACCCAGTACTTC.

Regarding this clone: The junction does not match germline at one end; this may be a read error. This chain's CDR3 is CACRAGANVLTF. CDR3 DNA: TGTGCCTGCAGGGCCGGGGCCAACGTCCTGACTTTC. V usage is TRBV11-3 and J usage is TRBJ2-6; D is perhaps TRBD1 (5 bases). Germline CDR1 is SGHNT and CDR2 is YENEEA. The CDR3 contains 12 residues.

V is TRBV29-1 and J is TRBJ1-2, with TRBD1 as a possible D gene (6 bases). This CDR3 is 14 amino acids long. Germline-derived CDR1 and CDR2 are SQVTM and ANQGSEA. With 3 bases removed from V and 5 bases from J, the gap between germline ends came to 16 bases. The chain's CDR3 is CSVEEQGGGYGYTF. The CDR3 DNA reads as TGCAGCGTTGAGGAGCAGGGAGGGGGGTATGGCTACACCTTC.

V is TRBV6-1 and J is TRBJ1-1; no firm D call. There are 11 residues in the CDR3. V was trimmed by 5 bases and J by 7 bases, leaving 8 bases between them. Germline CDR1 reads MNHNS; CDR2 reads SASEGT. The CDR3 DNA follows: TGTGCCAGCAGTCTCGGCGGTGAAGCTTTCTTT. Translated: CASSLGGEAFF.

CDR3 DNA: TGTGCCAGCAGCGTCCGAGAGAGACAGGGAGTTACCTCTGGAAACACCATATATTTT. Protein product: CASSVRERQGVTSGNTIYF. This chain connects TRBV21-1 to TRBJ1-3; the table's TRBD1 call for D was not verified on the DNA. TRBV21-1 is given as a pseudogene. This CDR3 has 19 amino acids.

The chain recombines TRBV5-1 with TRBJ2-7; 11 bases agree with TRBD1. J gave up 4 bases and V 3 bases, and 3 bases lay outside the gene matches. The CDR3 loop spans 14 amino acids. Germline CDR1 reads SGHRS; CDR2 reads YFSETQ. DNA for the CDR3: TGCGCCAGCAGCTCGGGACAGGGGGGATACGAGCAGTACTTC. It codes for CASSSGQGGYEQYF.

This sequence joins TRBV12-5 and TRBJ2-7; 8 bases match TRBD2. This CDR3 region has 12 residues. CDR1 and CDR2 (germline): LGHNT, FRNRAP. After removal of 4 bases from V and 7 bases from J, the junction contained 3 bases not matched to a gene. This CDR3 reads CASGSAGGEQYF. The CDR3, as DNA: TGTGCTAGTGGTTCGGCGGGGGGAGAGCAGTACTTC.

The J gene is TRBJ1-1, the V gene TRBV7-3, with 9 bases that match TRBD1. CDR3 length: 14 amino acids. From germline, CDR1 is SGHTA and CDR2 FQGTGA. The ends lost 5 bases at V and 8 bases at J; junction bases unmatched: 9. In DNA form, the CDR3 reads TGTGCCAGCAGCCGCACGGGACAGGGTGGGGAAGCTTTCTTT. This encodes CASSRTGQGGEAFF.

This CDR3 is CAISDTGSSPLHF. CDR3 coding DNA: TGTGCCATCAGTGATACGGGGTCCTCACCCCTCCACTTT. The chain combines TRBV10-3 with TRBJ1-6; D gene ambiguous. Germline V CDR1 and CDR2: ENHRY, SYGVKD. Deletions cut 3 bases from V and 10 bases from J, with 10 bases between. There are 13 residues in the CDR3.

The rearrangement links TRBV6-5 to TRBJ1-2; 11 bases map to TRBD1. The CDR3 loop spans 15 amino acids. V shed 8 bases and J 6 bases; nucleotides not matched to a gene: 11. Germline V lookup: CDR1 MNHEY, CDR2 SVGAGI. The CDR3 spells CASRRRDRGINGYTF. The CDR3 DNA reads TGTGCCAGCCGCCGGAGGGACAGGGGGATCAATGGCTACACCTTC.

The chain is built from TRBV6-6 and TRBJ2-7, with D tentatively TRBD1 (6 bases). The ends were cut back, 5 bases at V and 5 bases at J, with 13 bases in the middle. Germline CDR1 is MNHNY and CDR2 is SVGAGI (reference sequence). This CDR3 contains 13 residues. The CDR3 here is CASSRLTGNEQYF. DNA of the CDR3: TGTGCCAGCAGTCGACTCACAGGGAACGAGCAGTACTTC.